A single sample is the source of the 28 T cell receptor beta chains below, sequenced in a study of PD-1 blockade in classical Hodgkin lymphoma (dated by TCRdb to 2018 to 2020). The library came from the immunoSEQ multiplex PCR assay. Here the immuneACCESS table is served through TCRdb, limited to in-frame sequences with V and J called. Missing clones are a known gap in these copies; in checked studies unresolved V genes cover under half, and the rest lacks a known reason. The sample table shows 40,000 or so clones, and around 87% are seen once. In total, the top ten clones hold 9% to 10% of the sample. The time point label of this sample denotes: cycle 1 day 1 (C1D1), immediately before nivolumab initiation. All trial patients had relapsed after autologous stem cell transplantation, with cohorts A, B and C differing in prior brentuximab vedotin exposure. Here the sequenced sample was peripheral blood mononuclear cells (PBMCs), taken at baseline. These receptors originate from a human donor with classical Hodgkin lymphoma.

The chain couples TRBV11-3 to TRBJ2-1; 10 nucleotides line up with TRBD2. Germline CDR1 reads SGHNT; CDR2 reads YENEEA. The V gene end was trimmed by 2 bases and the J gene end by 2 bases; junction bases not matched to a gene: 3. The CDR3 spans 16 residues. DNA of the CDR3: TGTGCCAGCAGCTTATTCAGCGGGGGGGCCTACAATGAGCAGTTCTTC. Its translation is CASSLFSGGAYNEQFF.

This clone was recorded only once. The chain uses TRBV28 and TRBJ2-7; a weak D match, TRBD1 (5 bases). This CDR3 spans 15 amino acids. CDR1 and CDR2 from the germline V gene are MDHEN and SYDVKM. Trimming left V 3 bases short and J 2 bases short, with 14 bases between. The DNA for the CDR3 is TGTGCCAGCAGTTTCCCTGGGGCGAGTACCTACGAGCAGTACTTC. This encodes CASSFPGASTYEQYF.

The chain joins TRBV7-8 to TRBJ1-2, with D tentatively TRBD1 (5 bases). V lost 0 bases, J lost 6 bases, and 11 bases lay in between. This CDR3 comprises 14 residues. CDR1 and CDR2 (germline): SGHVS, FQNEAQ. The CDR3 reads CASSLAIRADGYTF. The CDR3 DNA reads TGTGCCAGCAGCTTAGCGATCAGGGCGGATGGCTACACCTTC.

The CDR3 loop reads CAISVGQGWEAFF. The CDR3, as DNA: TGTGCCATCAGTGTAGGCCAGGGCTGGGAAGCTTTCTTT. The genes are TRBV10-3 and TRBJ1-1, with D perhaps matching TRBD1 (5 bases). Between the trimmed V and J ends, which lost 4 bases and 8 bases, there was a span of 14 bases. There are 13 residues in the CDR3. Germline CDR1 is ENHRY and CDR2 is SYGVKD.

This sequence joins TRBV28 and TRBJ2-7; D unresolved. The CDR3 runs to 12 residues. Germline V gives CDR1 MDHEN, CDR2 SYDVKM. V lost 5 bases and J 2 bases, leaving 7 bases between the germline ends. CDR3 amino acids: CASSRTTYEQYF. The CDR3, as DNA: TGTGCCAGCAGTAGGACCACCTACGAGCAGTACTTC. Supplemented by reference TRBV28 and TRBJ2-7, the full variable domain reads DVKVTQSSRYLVKRTGEKVFLECVQDMDHENMFWYRQDPGLGLRLIYFSYDVKMKEKGDIPEGYSVSREKKERFSLILESASTNQTSMYLCASSRTTYEQYFGPGTRLTVT.

The J gene is TRBJ1-5, the V gene TRBV6-1; D is ambiguous. There are 17 residues in the CDR3. V lost 1 base to trimming and J lost 9 bases, with 22 bases between them. The V gene's germline CDR1 is MNHNS and CDR2 SASEGT. The CDR3 protein is CASSEDWNPLMGRPQHF. The CDR3 DNA reads TGTGCCAGCAGTGAAGACTGGAATCCTTTAATGGGCCGGCCCCAGCATTTT.

CDR3 residues: CASSLGQLYYGYTF. Here the CDR3 DNA reads TGTGCCAGCTCACTGGGACAGCTATACTATGGCTACACCTTC. The rearrangement links TRBV18 to TRBJ1-2; 7 bases line up with TRBD1. The CDR3 sequence is 14 residues long. Germline lookup yields CDR1 KGHSH and CDR2 LQKENI. The V gene end was trimmed by 4 bases and the J gene end by 3 bases; junction bases not matched to a gene: 5.

This clone was observed once. This rearrangement joins TRBV29-1 to TRBJ2-1; 9 nucleotides agree with TRBD2. Germline V gene sequence: CDR1 SQVTM, CDR2 ANQGSEA. Trimming at V came to 1 base and at J to 2 bases, leaving 12 bases not matched to a gene. This CDR3 region has 18 residues. The CDR3 DNA follows: TGCAGCGTTGAAGTTAAAATCGGACTAGCGCGTACCTACAATGAGCAGTTCTTC. Its protein is CSVEVKIGLARTYNEQFF.

This clone was detected once. The rearrangement joins TRBV18 to TRBJ1-4, with a possible D match to TRBD1 (5 bases). CDR3 length: 15 residues. Germline values: CDR1 KGHSH, CDR2 LQKENI. V lost 3 bases and J lost 8, with 16 bases in between. CDR3 amino acids: CASSPGGLSGEKLFF. In DNA, the CDR3 is TGTGCCAGCTCACCGGGGGGTTTATCTGGAGAAAAACTGTTTTTT.

This clone was found once. This sequence joins TRBV30 and TRBJ2-2, with a weak D call TRBD1 (6 bases). The V and J ends lost 4 bases and 4 bases respectively, with 10 bases between them. Germline assignment: CDR1 GTSNPN and CDR2 SVGIG (reference sequence). This CDR3 region has 13 residues. CDR3 in DNA: TGTGCCTGGAACAGGGCGGGCACCGGGGAGCTGTTTTTT. As protein: CAWNRAGTGELFF.

The rearrangement links TRBV7-2 to TRBJ2-2; 13 bases agree with TRBD2. The V segment lost 5 bases and the J segment 6 bases; nucleotides outside the gene matches: 3. The CDR3 is made up of 15 amino acids. CDR1 SGHTA and CDR2 FQGNSA come from the germline V gene. The CDR3 protein is CASSRTSGSPGELFF. The CDR3 bases are TGTGCCAGCAGCCGGACTAGCGGGAGCCCCGGGGAGCTGTTTTTT.

This rearrangement joins TRBV6-5 to TRBJ2-7; D gene uncertain. Germline values: CDR1 MNHEY, CDR2 SVGAGI. V shed 1 base and J shed 3 bases, with 10 bases lying between them. This CDR3 is built from 14 residues. The CDR3 DNA reads TGTGCCAGCAGTTACTTAGGCAGGAACTACGAGCAGTACTTC. This translates into CASSYLGRNYEQYF.

The CDR3 loop is CASSDNVFLFF. The DNA of the CDR3 is TGTGCCAGCAGTGATAACGTGTTCCTGTTTTTT. The rearrangement uses TRBV2 and TRBJ1-4; no reliable D call. Trimming removed 3 bases at V and 14 bases at J, with 10 bases between. The CDR3 has 11 amino acids. Looked up from germline, CDR1 is SNHLY and CDR2 is FYNNEI.

With respect to this clone: The germline gene is not matched at one end of the junction; a read error may be the cause. The chain links TRBV11-2 to TRBJ2-7; no definite D call. This CDR3 is built from 14 residues. Germline V gene lookup returns CDR1 SGHAT and CDR2 FQNNGV. As DNA, the CDR3 is TGTGCCAGCAGCCTAGATCGGAGCTCCTACGAGCAGTACTTC. Residues: CASSLDRSSYEQYF.

The chain employs TRBV28 and TRBJ2-7; TRBD1 agrees at 7 bases. CDR3 length: 11 residues. CDR1 and CDR2 from the germline V gene are MDHEN and SYDVKM. The J segment lost 4 bases and the V segment lost 9 bases, leaving 3 bases of the junction unmatched. This CDR3 is CASGQEYEQYF. In DNA, the CDR3 is TGTGCCAGTGGACAGGAATACGAGCAGTACTTC.

This rearrangement joins TRBV28 to TRBJ2-1; D remains ambiguous. The germline gives CDR1 MDHEN, CDR2 SYDVKM. The CDR3 sequence is 15 residues long. Trimming pared 3 bases from V and 8 bases from J, leaving 17 bases between. CDR3 protein: CASSFPGRGVDEQFF. The CDR3 bases are TGTGCCAGCAGTTTTCCCGGACGCGGTGTCGATGAGCAGTTCTTC.

This clone has just a few counts. CDR3 sequence reads: CASSLELGPGELFF. The DNA of the CDR3 is TGCGCCAGCAGCTTGGAACTGGGACCCGGGGAGCTGTTTTTT. V usage is TRBV5-1 and J usage is TRBJ2-2; tentatively, D is TRBD1 or TRBD2 (5 bases each). Germline CDR1 SGHRS, CDR2 YFSETQ. This CDR3 has 14 residues. V lost 0 bases and J 6 bases, leaving 9 bases between the germline ends.

This chain links TRBV4-3 with TRBJ1-4, with D unclear. With 3 bases removed from V and 2 bases from J, the gap between germline ends came to 10 bases. Looked up from germline, CDR1 is LGHNA and CDR2 is YSLEER. This CDR3 comprises 15 residues. The CDR3 loop is CASSHALGTNEKLFF. In DNA form, the CDR3 reads TGCGCCAGCAGCCATGCACTGGGGACTAATGAAAAACTGTTTTTT.

Here the CDR3 reads CASSPLIEDRGNKAFF. The DNA for the CDR3 is TGCGCCAGCAGCCCTCTGATAGAGGACAGAGGGAACAAGGCTTTCTTT. This rearrangement joins TRBV5-1 to TRBJ1-1, with D tentatively TRBD1 (6 bases). Deletions cut 4 bases from V and 11 bases from J, with 27 bases between. CDR3 size: 16 residues. Germline CDR1 reads SGHRS; CDR2 reads YFSETQ. The full variable domain, in which reference TRBV5-1 and TRBJ1-1 provide the parts outside the CDR3, is KAGVTQTPRYLIKTRGQQVTLSCSPISGHRSVSWYQQTPGQGLQFLFEYFSETQRNKGNFPGRFSGRQFSNSRSEMNVSTLELGDSALYLCASSPLIEDRGNKAFFGQGTRLTVV.

This clone was found a few times. The chain carries TRBV7-2 and TRBJ1-5, with unresolved D. Per germline, CDR1 SGHTA and CDR2 FQGNSA. Trimming left V 4 bases short and J 4 bases short, with 8 bases between. The CDR3 covers 13 residues. DNA of the CDR3: TGTGCCAGCAGCTCGAGGAGGAATCAGCCCCAGCATTTT. Translating it yields CASSSRRNQPQHF.

This clone was detected once. The rearrangement links TRBV10-3 to TRBJ2-2; TRBD1 agrees at 8 bases. The germline V gene encodes CDR1 ENHRY and CDR2 SYGVKD. V lost 10 bases, J lost 1 base, and 5 bases stayed unmatched. This CDR3 contains 14 residues. Written as DNA, the CDR3 is TGTGCCACCTCGGACAGGGAGAACACCGGGGAGCTGTTTTTT. It is translated as CATSDRENTGELFF.

The chain couples TRBV28 to TRBJ2-5, with a weak D call TRBD2 (6 bases). Trimming pared 2 bases from V and 4 bases from J, leaving 14 bases between. Germline V gene data show CDR1 as MDHEN and CDR2 as SYDVKM. The CDR3 is 15 amino acids. The CDR3 nucleotides read TGTGCCAGCAGTTTAAGGCGGGGAAAGGTAGAGACCCAGTACTTC. Its protein is CASSLRRGKVETQYF. The complete variable domain, with remaining parts taken from reference TRBV28 and TRBJ2-5, reads DVKVTQSSRYLVKRTGEKVFLECVQDMDHENMFWYRQDPGLGLRLIYFSYDVKMKEKGDIPEGYSVSREKKERFSLILESASTNQTSMYLCASSLRRGKVETQYFGPGTRLLVL.

The chain is built from TRBV10-3 and TRBJ2-3; TRBD2 matches at 11 bases. CDR3 length equals 17 residues. The V and J ends lost 4 bases and 2 bases, in that order; junction bases with no gene match: 8. CDR1 and CDR2 (germline): ENHRY, SYGVKD. The CDR3 is CAISGSPLAGVTDTQYF. CDR3 coding DNA: TGTGCCATCAGTGGGTCCCCACTAGCGGGGGTCACAGATACGCAGTATTTT.

V is TRBV7-7 and J is TRBJ2-7; 10 bases match TRBD1. The V segment lost 5 bases and the J segment 4 bases; nucleotides outside the gene matches: 5. CDR1 and CDR2 from the germline V gene are SSHAT and FNYEAQ (reference sequence). The CDR3 totals 14 residues. In DNA, the CDR3 is TGTGCCAGCAGCCCCGGGACAGGGGATTACGAGCAGTACTTC. Translated, it gives CASSPGTGDYEQYF.

V and J are TRBV6-6 and TRBJ1-2; perhaps TRBD1 as D (5 bases). The length of the CDR3 is 14 residues. V was cut by 8 bases and J by 0 bases, with 13 bases left in between. Germline CDR1 reads MNHNY; CDR2 reads SVGAGI (reference sequence). CDR3 region: CASAPGTANYGYTF. In DNA form, the CDR3 reads TGTGCCAGCGCCCCCGGGACGGCTAACTATGGCTACACCTTC.

This chain links TRBV7-9 with TRBJ1-1, with unresolved D. With 2 bases removed from V and 6 bases from J, the gap between germline ends came to 4 bases. The CDR3 runs to 11 residues. CDR1 and CDR2 from the germline V gene are SEHNR and FQNEAQ (reference sequence). The CDR3 coding sequence is TGTGCCAGCAGCTTATCTGCTGAAGCTTTCTTT. Protein: CASSLSAEAFF.

This chain uses TRBV6-5 with TRBJ1-1; D possibly corresponds to TRBD1 (5 bases). The CDR3 is 14 residues long. The V end was cut by 4 bases, the J end by 5 bases, with 14 bases between. CDR1 MNHEY and CDR2 SVGAGI come from the germline V gene. The CDR3 coding sequence is TGTGCCAGCAGTTTCCTGGCTAAGGGGACTGAAGCTTTCTTT. It specifies CASSFLAKGTEAFF.

V and J are TRBV6-5 and TRBJ1-3; unclear D gene. The CDR3 runs 14 residues. Germline V gene lookup returns CDR1 MNHEY and CDR2 SVGAGI. The V gene lost 4 bases and the J gene lost 4 bases, with 11 bases spanning the gap. DNA for the CDR3: TGTGCCAGCAGTTCGGTTCTCGCCGGAAACACCATATATTTT. Residues: CASSSVLAGNTIYF.